This is a list of T cell receptor beta chains from one sample in a study of blood T cell repertoires in COVID-19. Generated by immunoSEQ multiplex PCR, the TCRdb table keeps only in-frame clones and is missing some. The sample has about 150,000 clones; around 84% are singletons. Sequenced input: PBMCs or T cells enriched from blood (not recorded which). The source is a man aged 45 to 65 who had recovered from COVID-19. The conserved cysteine and the conserved F or W are not part of the CDR3 here.

v_call: TRBV18; j_call: TRBJ1-2; cdr3_aa: ASSPPLIANYGYT
v_call: TRBV10-3; j_call: TRBJ1-2; cdr3_aa: ATKRDKGLYGYT
v_call: TRBV7-3; j_call: TRBJ1-1; cdr3_aa: ASSTQGAGEAF
v_call: TRBV20-1; j_call: TRBJ1-6; cdr3_aa: SASKRQGPYNSPLH
v_call: TRBV6-5; j_call: TRBJ2-1; cdr3_aa: ASSYGSGSYNEQF
v_call: TRBV6-5; j_call: TRBJ1-1; cdr3_aa: ASSYSFQRTEAF
v_call: TRBV19; j_call: TRBJ1-1; cdr3_aa: ASGPGQGRGQNTEAF
v_call: TRBV30; j_call: TRBJ1-5; cdr3_aa: AWSVRSNQPQH
v_call: TRBV12-3/TRBV12-4; j_call: TRBJ2-2; cdr3_aa: ASSPTNTGELF
v_call: TRBV6-5; j_call: TRBJ1-5; cdr3_aa: ASSQTGQGGQPQH
v_call: TRBV6-5; j_call: TRBJ1-5; cdr3_aa: ASLIGGRGYQPQH
v_call: TRBV5-1; j_call: TRBJ1-2; cdr3_aa: ASSKDGTVTNYGYT
v_call: TRBV6-1; j_call: TRBJ1-4; cdr3_aa: ASSDGQLTNEKLF
v_call: TRBV5-1; j_call: TRBJ2-7; cdr3_aa: ASSLGPGTGAYEQY
v_call: TRBV15; j_call: TRBJ1-5; cdr3_aa: ATSRVGRDQPQH
v_call: TRBV5-1; j_call: TRBJ2-2; cdr3_aa: ASSSTSRGTSGNTGELF
v_call: TRBV11-2; j_call: TRBJ1-1; cdr3_aa: ASSLGTGQSTEAF
v_call: TRBV7-2; j_call: TRBJ1-5; cdr3_aa: ASSQGQGWSQPQH
v_call: TRBV7-2; j_call: TRBJ1-2; cdr3_aa: ASSQHLIDRDGYT
v_call: TRBV6-4; j_call: TRBJ1-1; cdr3_aa: ASSAQRNTEAF
v_call: TRBV11-2; j_call: TRBJ1-5; cdr3_aa: ASSPGYSNQPQH
v_call: TRBV7-2; j_call: TRBJ2-5; cdr3_aa: ASSPQADRYQETQY
v_call: TRBV9; j_call: TRBJ2-1; cdr3_aa: ASSVVEGYYNEQF
v_call: TRBV6-5; j_call: TRBJ2-7; cdr3_aa: ASSLDTASYEQY
v_call: TRBV5-8; j_call: TRBJ1-4; cdr3_aa: ASSLSSGGNEKLF
v_call: TRBV18; j_call: TRBJ1-6; cdr3_aa: ASSLIRDSSSYNSPLH
v_call: TRBV7-2; j_call: TRBJ2-7; cdr3_aa: ASSLAQGPHEQY
v_call: TRBV4-1; j_call: TRBJ2-7; cdr3_aa: ASSQTQGYEQY
v_call: TRBV27; j_call: TRBJ2-5; cdr3_aa: ASRSTGQEETQY
v_call: TRBV10-3; j_call: TRBJ2-6; cdr3_aa: AISESGQVAAGANVLT
v_call: TRBV9; j_call: TRBJ2-6; cdr3_aa: ASSPRTGSSGANVLT
v_call: TRBV6-4; j_call: TRBJ2-5; cdr3_aa: ASSDLPSHQETQY
v_call: TRBV27; j_call: TRBJ1-3; cdr3_aa: ASRLRGGANSGNTIY
v_call: TRBV5-1; j_call: TRBJ1-4; cdr3_aa: ASSLVHSTNEKLF
v_call: TRBV29-1; j_call: TRBJ1-1; cdr3_aa: SVASANTEAF